The 27 T cell receptor beta chains in this list originate from one sample, sequenced in a study of cytomegalovirus exposure and HLA in healthy donors. This PCR relied on a set of 60 Vbeta primers and 13 Jbeta primers. Sequenced by immunoSEQ multiplex PCR; TCRdb stores in-frame clones only, minus some. The table lists around 190,000 clones, 60% to 85% of them singletons. Sequenced: PBMCs. Every receptor here comes from a woman under 30 in good health and CMV-seronegative.

The rearrangement links TRBV19 to TRBJ2-1; 9 bases align to TRBD1. Germline-derived CDR1 and CDR2 are LNHDA and SQIVND (reference sequence). This CDR3 is 14 amino acids long. The junction had 6 bases not matched to a gene; V was cut back by 5 bases and J by 7 bases. The CDR3 is CASSLTGGGNEQFF. In DNA form, the CDR3 reads TGTGCCAGTAGTCTCACAGGGGGCGGGAATGAGCAGTTCTTC.

The chain carries TRBV9 and TRBJ1-4, with D possibly being TRBD1 (6 bases). This CDR3 has 18 amino acids. CDR1 and CDR2 (germline): SGDLS, YYNGEE. V lost 0 bases and J lost 0, with 15 bases in between. CDR3 DNA sequence: TGTGCCAGCAGCGTAGCAGCCCAGGGGTCTGCAACTAATGAAAAACTGTTTTTT. Protein sequence: CASSVAAQGSATNEKLFF.

The sample holds one count of this clone. The chain couples TRBV20-1 to TRBJ2-5; perhaps TRBD1 as D (5 bases). Trimming cost V 7 bases and J 5 bases, with 11 bases left between them. CDR3 size: 11 residues. Germline CDR1 and CDR2: DFQATT and SNEGSKA (reference sequence). Here the CDR3 reads CSVQGWETQYF. The CDR3 DNA reads TGCAGTGTTCAGGGTTGGGAGACCCAGTACTTC.

The chain recombines TRBV9 with TRBJ2-6; D is perhaps TRBD1 (6 bases). Trimming left V 1 base short and J 0 bases short, with 17 bases between. CDR3 length: 19 residues. Germline CDR1 is SGDLS and CDR2 is YYNGEE. CDR3 bases: TGTGCCAGCAGCGTACGTTTAGTACAGGGAGACTCTGGGGCCAACGTCCTGACTTTC. Its protein product is CASSVRLVQGDSGANVLTF.

The rearrangement joins TRBV25-1 to TRBJ1-6; tentatively, D is TRBD1 (6 bases). The CDR3 sequence is 15 residues long. Trimming left V 4 bases short and J 7 bases short, with 14 bases between. The germline V gene encodes CDR1 MGHDK and CDR2 SYGVNS. The CDR3 region has the DNA TGTGCCAGCAGTGCTGCAACAGGGACGAATTCACCCCTCCACTTT. Translating it yields CASSAATGTNSPLHF.

V gene TRBV2 combines with J gene TRBJ1-6; 10 bases match TRBD1. Germline CDR1 reads SNHLY; CDR2 reads FYNNEI. Trimming took 4 bases from V and 7 from J; bases not matched to a gene: 4. This CDR3 comprises 15 residues. The CDR3 reads CASSVRDRGNSPLHF. The CDR3 DNA sequence: TGTGCCAGCAGTGTAAGGGACAGGGGCAATTCACCCCTCCACTTT.

The V call is TRBV5-1, the J call TRBJ2-3; weak D call: TRBD2 (5 bases). Looked up from germline, CDR1 is SGHRS and CDR2 is YFSETQ. This CDR3 is built from 17 residues. Trimming took 3 bases from V and 2 from J, leaving 19 bases between them. Here the CDR3 DNA reads TGCGCCAGCAGCTCCCAAACACGGGGATACCCCACAGATACGCAGTATTTT. Its protein product is CASSSQTRGYPTDTQYF. Full variable domain (outside the CDR3, taken from reference TRBV5-1 and TRBJ2-3): KAGVTQTPRYLIKTRGQQVTLSCSPISGHRSVSWYQQTPGQGLQFLFEYFSETQRNKGNFPGRFSGRQFSNSRSEMNVSTLELGDSALYLCASSSQTRGYPTDTQYFGPGTRLTVL.

The chain links TRBV19 to TRBJ2-5; 10 bases are a match to TRBD1. The CDR3 consists of 16 residues. Germline trimming cut 5 bases from V and 0 bases from J; bases unmatched to any gene: 6. Germline assignment: CDR1 LNHDA and CDR2 SQIVND (reference sequence). CDR3 bases: TGTGCCAGTAGTTCCGGGGACAGGGGTGACCAAGAGACCCAGTACTTC. It codes for CASSSGDRGDQETQYF. The full variable domain, with the rest looked up from reference TRBV19 and TRBJ2-5, is DGGITQSPKYLFRKEGQNVTLSCEQNLNHDAMYWYRQDPGQGLRLIYYSQIVNDFQKGDIAEGYSVSREKKESFPLTVTSAQKNPTAFYLCASSSGDRGDQETQYFGPGTRLLVL.

V usage is TRBV19 and J usage is TRBJ2-6, with D unresolved. The CDR3 has 12 residues. V shed 11 bases and J shed 2 bases, with 7 bases lying between them. CDR1 is LNHDA and CDR2 is SQIVND in the germline V gene (reference sequence). DNA for the CDR3: TGTGCCGCACAAGCTGGGGCCAACGTCCTGACTTTC. Protein: CAAQAGANVLTF.

This clone was seen only a few times. This chain connects TRBV5-1 to TRBJ1-2, with a possible D match to TRBD1 (5 bases). The CDR3 is 13 amino acids. The V and J ends lost 0 bases and 7 bases respectively, with 10 bases between them. The germline V gene has CDR1 SGHRS and CDR2 YFSETQ. The CDR3 region is CASSLGQGVGYTF. The CDR3 nucleotides are TGCGCCAGCAGCTTGGGGCAGGGTGTTGGCTACACCTTC.

The J gene is TRBJ1-5, the V gene TRBV27, with TRBD1 matching 9 bases. Losses at the gene ends were 5 bases for V and 9 bases for J; bases not matched to a gene: 17. The CDR3 length is 17 residues. Germline V gene sequence: CDR1 MNHEY, CDR2 SMNVEV (reference sequence). The CDR3 here is CASSQMGSGTGNWPQHF. The CDR3 nucleotides are TGTGCCAGCAGTCAAATGGGTTCCGGGACAGGGAATTGGCCCCAGCATTTT.

The chain recombines TRBV7-8 with TRBJ2-1, with unresolved D. Trimming pared 2 bases from V and 0 bases from J, leaving 8 bases between. There are 15 residues in the CDR3. CDR1 SGHVS and CDR2 FQNEAQ come from the germline V gene. CDR3 in DNA: TGTGCCAGCAGCTTATCCGGTGACTCCTACAATGAGCAGTTCTTC. Protein sequence: CASSLSGDSYNEQFF.

The chain recombines TRBV27 with TRBJ2-7; 8 bases align to TRBD2. Germline CDR1 MNHEY, CDR2 SMNVEV (reference sequence). This CDR3 region has 14 residues. The trim removed 5 bases at V and 4 bases at J, leaving 7 bases unmatched. The CDR3 is CASSRSGSIYEQYF. The CDR3 nucleotides are TGTGCCAGCAGTCGAAGCGGGAGTATTTACGAGCAGTACTTC.

This chain connects TRBV5-1 to TRBJ1-1, with TRBD1 matching 7 bases. The germline V gene has CDR1 SGHRS and CDR2 YFSETQ. V lost 2 bases, J lost 1 base, and 2 bases stayed unmatched. CDR3 length: 14 residues. This CDR3 is CASSLQGWNTEAFF. The CDR3 region has the DNA TGCGCCAGCAGCTTACAGGGGTGGAACACTGAAGCTTTCTTT.

The chain uses TRBV4-1 and TRBJ2-2; 9 nucleotides line up with TRBD2. This CDR3 is 16 amino acids long. Germline V gene data show CDR1 as MGHRA and CDR2 as YSYEKL. Losses at the gene ends were 0 bases for V and 5 bases for J; bases not matched to a gene: 4. CDR3 nucleotide sequence: TGCGCCAGCAGCCAAGAGGGACTAGCAGCAACCGGGGAGCTGTTTTTT. Protein sequence: CASSQEGLAATGELFF.

The J gene is TRBJ1-6, the V gene TRBV6-5; the match to TRBD1 covers 9 bases. CDR3 length: 16 residues. The junction had 6 bases not matched to a gene; V was cut back by 2 bases and J by 7 bases. The germline V gene encodes CDR1 MNHEY and CDR2 SVGAGI. The chain's CDR3 is CASSYLQGARNSPLHF. The DNA for the CDR3 is TGTGCCAGCAGTTACCTACAGGGGGCTCGGAATTCACCCCTCCACTTT.

The CDR3 nucleotides are TGTGCCAGCAGCCCGAATGTGGACAGATTTAATGAGCAGTTCTTC. Its protein product is CASSPNVDRFNEQFF. The rearrangement links TRBV11-2 to TRBJ2-1; possibly TRBD1 for D (6 bases). Trimming left V 5 bases short and J 7 bases short, with 18 bases between. The germline V gene encodes CDR1 SGHAT and CDR2 FQNNGV. This CDR3 has 15 residues.

This rearrangement joins TRBV10-3 to TRBJ1-2; 7 positions agree with TRBD1. Germline-derived CDR1 and CDR2 are ENHRY and SYGVKD. Trimming took 0 bases from V and 0 from J; bases not matched to a gene: 10. The CDR3 is 18 amino acids. This chain's CDR3 is CAISESHQGEPTNYGYTF. The CDR3 DNA reads as TGTGCCATCAGTGAGTCTCATCAGGGGGAGCCGACTAACTATGGCTACACCTTC.

The chain joins TRBV4-3 to TRBJ1-1; perhaps TRBD1 as D (6 bases). The CDR3 covers 15 residues. V lost 4 bases to trimming and J lost 3 bases, with 15 bases between them. Germline CDR1 is LGHNA and CDR2 is YSLEER. CDR3 sequence (DNA): TGCGCCAGCAGCCCCACCGGGACAACCTACACTGAAGCTTTCTTT. It yields the protein CASSPTGTTYTEAFF.

This clone was picked up a small number of times. V gene TRBV28 combines with J gene TRBJ1-4; a weak D match, TRBD1 (6 bases). The CDR3 totals 15 residues. Germline V gene data show CDR1 as MDHEN and CDR2 as SYDVKM. Trimming cost V 1 base and J 7 bases, with 13 bases left between them. The CDR3 reads CASSLSSQGPEKLFF. The CDR3 region has the DNA TGTGCCAGCAGTTTATCGAGTCAGGGGCCTGAAAAACTGTTTTTT.

The gene calls are TRBV7-9 and TRBJ1-4; the match to TRBD1 covers 9 bases. V shed 2 bases, J shed 8 bases, and the junction held 9 bases outside the gene matches. The CDR3 consists of 16 residues. Germline CDR1 SEHNR, CDR2 FQNEAQ (reference sequence). The CDR3 DNA follows: TGTGCCAGCAGCTTATCCCTACAGGGGGCAGCGGAAAAACTGTTTTTT. This encodes CASSLSLQGAAEKLFF.

The J gene is TRBJ1-4, the V gene TRBV25-1, with a possible D match to TRBD1 (6 bases). The length of the CDR3 is 14 residues. In germline, CDR1 is MGHDK, CDR2 SYGVNS. This chain's CDR3 is CPNRVYSANEKLFF. The CDR3, as DNA: TGTCCCAACAGGGTTTATTCAGCTAATGAAAAACTGTTTTTT.

This clone was detected only once. One junction end does not reproduce the germline sequence, and a read error may be involved. The chain has TRBV7-2 and TRBJ1-5, with D possibly TRBD1 on 6 matching bases. The CDR3 totals 15 residues. CDR1 is SGHTA and CDR2 is FQGNSA in the germline V gene. For the CDR3, the DNA is TGTGCCAGCATACAATCGACGGGGGGCAATCGGCCCCAGCATTTT. This gives the protein CASIQSTGGNRPQHF. The entire variable domain, with the rest obtained from reference TRBV7-2 and TRBJ1-5, is as follows: GAGVSQSPSNKVTEKGKDVELRCDPISGHTALYWYRQSLGQGLEFLIYFQGNSAPDKSGLPSDRFSAERTGGSVSTLTIQRTQQEDSAVYLCASIQSTGGNRPQHFGDGTRLSIL.

This clone was counted a single time. The chain couples TRBV7-6 to TRBJ2-1; the D gene is possibly TRBD1 (5 bases). Germline-derived CDR1 and CDR2 are SGHVS and FNYEAQ. V dropped 2 bases and J dropped 9 bases, with 23 bases sitting between them. The CDR3 extends over 17 amino acids. The CDR3 nucleotides are TGTGCCAGCAGCTTAATAGTAGGAAAGACAGAGAAAGGTGAGCAGTTCTTC. Protein: CASSLIVGKTEKGEQFF.

The chain joins TRBV27 to TRBJ2-7, with 10 bases aligning to TRBD1. Looked up from germline, CDR1 is MNHEY and CDR2 is SMNVEV (reference sequence). The junction had 5 bases not matched to a gene; V was cut back by 4 bases and J by 5 bases. The CDR3 extends over 14 amino acids. The CDR3, as DNA: TGTGCCAGCAGTTCTAGACAGGGGGCTAACGAGCAGTACTTC. Its protein product is CASSSRQGANEQYF.

This chain links TRBV11-2 with TRBJ1-2; D not certain. The ends were cut back, 4 bases at V and 4 bases at J, with 7 bases in the middle. Germline CDR1 and CDR2: SGHAT and FQNNGV. The CDR3 covers 12 residues. Written as DNA, the CDR3 is TGTGCCAGCAGCTCCACCAGCTATGGCTACACCTTC. Its protein is CASSSTSYGYTF.

The chain couples TRBV5-1 to TRBJ2-2; TRBD2 might be the D (5 bases). Germline V gene lookup returns CDR1 SGHRS and CDR2 YFSETQ. The CDR3 is 15 residues long. V shed 3 bases and J shed 4 bases, with 13 bases lying between them. The CDR3 protein is CASSSDWSRTGELFF. The CDR3 bases are TGCGCCAGCAGCTCGGACTGGAGTCGCACCGGGGAGCTGTTTTTT. The variable domain in full, completed from reference TRBV5-1 and TRBJ2-2, reads KAGVTQTPRYLIKTRGQQVTLSCSPISGHRSVSWYQQTPGQGLQFLFEYFSETQRNKGNFPGRFSGRQFSNSRSEMNVSTLELGDSALYLCASSSDWSRTGELFFGEGSRLTVL.